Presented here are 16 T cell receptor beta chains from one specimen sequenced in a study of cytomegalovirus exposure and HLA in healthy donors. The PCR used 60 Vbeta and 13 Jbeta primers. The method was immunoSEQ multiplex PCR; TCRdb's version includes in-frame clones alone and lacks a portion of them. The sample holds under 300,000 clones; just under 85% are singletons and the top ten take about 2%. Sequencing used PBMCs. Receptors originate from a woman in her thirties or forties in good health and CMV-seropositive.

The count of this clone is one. Written as DNA, the CDR3 is TGTGCCAGTAGTATAGGAGGGACACCACTCACAGATACGCAGTATTTT. Amino acid sequence: CASSIGGTPLTDTQYF. This sequence joins TRBV19 and TRBJ2-3; TRBD1 might be the D (6 bases). Trimming pared 1 base from V and 2 bases from J, leaving 13 bases between. There are 16 residues in the CDR3. Looked up from germline, CDR1 is LNHDA and CDR2 is SQIVND (reference sequence).

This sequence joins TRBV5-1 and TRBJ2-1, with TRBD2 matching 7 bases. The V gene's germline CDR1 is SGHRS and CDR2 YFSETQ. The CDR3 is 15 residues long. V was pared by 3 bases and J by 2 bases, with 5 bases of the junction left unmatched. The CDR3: CASSSSSGAYNEQFF. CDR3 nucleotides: TGCGCCAGCAGCTCCTCTAGCGGAGCCTACAATGAGCAGTTCTTC. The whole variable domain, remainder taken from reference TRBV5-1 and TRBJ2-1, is KAGVTQTPRYLIKTRGQQVTLSCSPISGHRSVSWYQQTPGQGLQFLFEYFSETQRNKGNFPGRFSGRQFSNSRSEMNVSTLELGDSALYLCASSSSSGAYNEQFFGPGTRLTVL.

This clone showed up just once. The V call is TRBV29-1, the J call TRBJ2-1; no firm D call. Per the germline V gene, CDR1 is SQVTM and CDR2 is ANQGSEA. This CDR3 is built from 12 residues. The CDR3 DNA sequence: TGCAGTTCAGTAAGCTCCTACAATGAGCAGTTCTTC. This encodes CSSVSSYNEQFF.

CDR3 protein: CAGDRDTEAFF. DNA of the CDR3: TGTGCCGGTGACAGGGACACTGAAGCTTTCTTT. The chain links TRBV30 to TRBJ1-1; 7 bases are a match to TRBD1. V gave up 8 bases and J gave up 3 bases; unmatched junction bases: 3. Germline CDR1 reads GTSNPN; CDR2 reads SVGIG (reference sequence). CDR3 length: 11 residues.

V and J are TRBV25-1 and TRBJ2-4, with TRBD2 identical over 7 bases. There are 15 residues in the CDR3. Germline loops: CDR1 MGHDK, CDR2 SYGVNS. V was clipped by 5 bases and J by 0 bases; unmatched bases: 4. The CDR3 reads CASSTGGKAKNIQYF. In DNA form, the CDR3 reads TGTGCCAGCAGTACGGGGGGTAAAGCCAAAAACATTCAGTACTTC.

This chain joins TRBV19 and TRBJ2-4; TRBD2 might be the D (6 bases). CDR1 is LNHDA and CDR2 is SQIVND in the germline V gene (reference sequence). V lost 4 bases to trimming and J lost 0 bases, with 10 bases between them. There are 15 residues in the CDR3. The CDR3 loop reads CASSTSELAKNIQYF. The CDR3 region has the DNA TGTGCCAGTAGTACTAGCGAGCTAGCCAAAAACATTCAGTACTTC.

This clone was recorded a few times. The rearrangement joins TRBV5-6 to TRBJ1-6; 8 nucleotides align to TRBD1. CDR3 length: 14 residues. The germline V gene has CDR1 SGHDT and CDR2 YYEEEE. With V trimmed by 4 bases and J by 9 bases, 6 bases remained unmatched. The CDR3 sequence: CASSRTGWSSPLHF. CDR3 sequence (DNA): TGTGCCAGCAGCCGGACAGGGTGGAGTTCACCCCTCCACTTT. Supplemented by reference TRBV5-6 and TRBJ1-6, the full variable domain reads DAGVTQSPTHLIKTRGQQVTLRCSPKSGHDTVSWYQQALGQGPQFIFQYYEEEERQRGNFPDRFSGHQFPNYSSELNVNALLLGDSALYLCASSRTGWSSPLHFGNGTRLTVT.

In DNA form, the CDR3 reads TGTGCCAGCAGTTCCTTTAGCACAGATACGCAGTATTTT. Translated, it gives CASSSFSTDTQYF. V gene TRBV28 combines with J gene TRBJ2-3; D is undetermined. CDR1 and CDR2 (germline): MDHEN, SYDVKM. Trimming removed 4 bases from V and 0 bases from J, with 5 bases in between. The CDR3 contains 13 residues.

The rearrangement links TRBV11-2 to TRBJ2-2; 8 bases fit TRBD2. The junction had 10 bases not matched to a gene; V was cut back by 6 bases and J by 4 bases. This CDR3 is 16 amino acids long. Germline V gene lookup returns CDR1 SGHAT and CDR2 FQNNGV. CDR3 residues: CASSQRTGGTTGELFF. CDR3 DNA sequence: TGTGCCAGCAGTCAAAGGACGGGGGGGACCACCGGGGAGCTGTTTTTT.

CDR3 in amino acids: CASSRAGGIQETQYF. The CDR3 DNA reads TGTGCCAGCAGCCGAGCGGGAGGGATCCAAGAGACCCAGTACTTC. J is TRBJ2-5 and V is TRBV7-9; the match to TRBD2 covers 10 bases. The V segment lost 5 bases and the J segment 1 base; nucleotides outside the gene matches: 4. The CDR3 loop spans 15 amino acids. Germline V CDR1 and CDR2: SEHNR, FQNEAQ (reference sequence).

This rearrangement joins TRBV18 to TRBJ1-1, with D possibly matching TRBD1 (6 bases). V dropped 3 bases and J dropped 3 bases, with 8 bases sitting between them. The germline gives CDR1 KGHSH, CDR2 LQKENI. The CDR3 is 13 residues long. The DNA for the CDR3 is TGTGCCAGCTCACCGCAGGGGTACACTGAAGCTTTCTTT. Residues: CASSPQGYTEAFF.

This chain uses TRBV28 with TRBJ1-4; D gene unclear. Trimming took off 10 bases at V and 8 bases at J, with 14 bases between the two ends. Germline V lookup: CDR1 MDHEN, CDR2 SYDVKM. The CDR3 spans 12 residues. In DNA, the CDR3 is TGTGCCACCAATACCGACGGGGAAAAACTGTTTTTT. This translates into CATNTDGEKLFF.

CDR3 in amino acids: CASSRGGAHGAFF. CDR3 coding DNA: TGTGCCAGCAGCCGGGGAGGCGCCCACGGGGCTTTCTTT. The J gene is TRBJ1-1, the V gene TRBV6-6; D gene unclear. Trimming took 6 bases from V and 11 from J, leaving 19 bases between them. The CDR3 runs to 13 residues. Germline CDR1 reads MNHNY; CDR2 reads SVGAGI (reference sequence).

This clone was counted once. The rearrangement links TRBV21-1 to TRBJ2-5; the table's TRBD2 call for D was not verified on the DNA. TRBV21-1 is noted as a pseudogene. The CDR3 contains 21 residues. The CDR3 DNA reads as TGTGCCAGCAGCATACAAGTGGGACTAGCGACCTCCCCTCCTTACCAAGAGACCCAGTACTTC. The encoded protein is CASSIQVGLATSPPYQETQYF.

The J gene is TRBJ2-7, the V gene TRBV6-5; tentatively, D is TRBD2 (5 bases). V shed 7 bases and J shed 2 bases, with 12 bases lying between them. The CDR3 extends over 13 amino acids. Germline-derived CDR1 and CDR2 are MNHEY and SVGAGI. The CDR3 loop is CASKPRATYEQYF. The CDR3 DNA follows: TGTGCCAGCAAGCCGCGGGCGACCTACGAGCAGTACTTC.

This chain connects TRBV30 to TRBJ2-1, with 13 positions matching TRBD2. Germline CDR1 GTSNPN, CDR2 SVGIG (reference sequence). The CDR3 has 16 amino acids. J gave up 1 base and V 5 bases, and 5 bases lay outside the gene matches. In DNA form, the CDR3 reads TGTGCCTGGCGGACTAGCGGGAGTGAATCCTACAATGAGCAGTTCTTC. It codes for CAWRTSGSESYNEQFF.